The clone carrying this TCR beta chain was counted only a few times. Its antigen is currently unknown. Genes and germline are mouse. The CDR3 goes on 4 residues after the read ends, and that part is filled in from the germline J gene. This entry comes from a study of CD8+ T cells in alopecia areata. Study at large: C3H/HeJ graft donors with spontaneous alopecia, aged about 6-12 months, supplied skin that was transplanted onto female C3H/HeJ mice aged about 6-11 weeks.

Extracted from the samples, RNA was reverse transcribed into cDNA to serve as the sequencing template. The table came from immunoSEQ multiplex PCR; TCRdb's copy has only in-frame clones and leaves some out. This table holds 290,000 or so clones with no singletons; the top ten claim more than 0.95%. Cells from pooled cutaneous lymph nodes were sorted by CD4, CD8alpha, NKG2D, NKG2ACE and other markers. Trimming removed 0 bases from V and 2 bases from J; junction bases left unmatched: 4. Per germline, CDR1 LGHNA and CDR2 YNLKQL (reference sequence). The length of the CDR3 is 16 residues. Regarding the study as a whole: Scalp lesions, especially in alopecia totalis/universalis, had higher clonality than normal scalp. Resident alphabeta T cells of normal skin are also sequenced in scalp samples.

Material: CD4+ T cells sorted from a lymph node. This clonotype was sampled from a C3H/HeJ mouse with alopecia areata. As its MHC haplotype, the strain has H2-k. The J gene is TRBJ1-2, the V gene TRBV5; TRBD1 matches at 9 bases. The part of the CDR3 DNA that was read is TGTGCCAGCAGCCAAGATTTCGGACAGGGGAACTCC. This codes for CASSQDFGQGNS. The complete CDR3 reads CASSQDFGQGNSDYTF.